Listed here is a single T cell receptor beta chain. The sample belongs to a study of CXCR3-negative and CXCR3-positive naive CD8 T cells. The method, 5' RACE with UMI labels, was used to prepare the TRB cDNA libraries. TCRdb reworked the 5' RACE reads into one entry per CDR3 protein, no DNA. The data include around 40,000 distinct CDR3 sequences; the top ten clones carry around 1.9%. Per the germline V gene, CDR1 is SGHRS and CDR2 is YFSETQ. This CDR3 spans 12 amino acids. This receptor was obtained from a human donor in good health. Some clones in this sample may be carry-over from other donors' samples. Sequences were obtained from naive CXCR3- CD8+ T cells from blood. Subset specified: CD45RO-CCR7+CD27+CD95- naive CD8+ T cells lacking CXCR3 (TNR3-). The V gene is TRBV5-1, the J gene TRBJ2-1; the TRBD2 assignment by TCRdb is unverifiable without DNA. The CDR3 loop reads CASSLVAGEQFF.